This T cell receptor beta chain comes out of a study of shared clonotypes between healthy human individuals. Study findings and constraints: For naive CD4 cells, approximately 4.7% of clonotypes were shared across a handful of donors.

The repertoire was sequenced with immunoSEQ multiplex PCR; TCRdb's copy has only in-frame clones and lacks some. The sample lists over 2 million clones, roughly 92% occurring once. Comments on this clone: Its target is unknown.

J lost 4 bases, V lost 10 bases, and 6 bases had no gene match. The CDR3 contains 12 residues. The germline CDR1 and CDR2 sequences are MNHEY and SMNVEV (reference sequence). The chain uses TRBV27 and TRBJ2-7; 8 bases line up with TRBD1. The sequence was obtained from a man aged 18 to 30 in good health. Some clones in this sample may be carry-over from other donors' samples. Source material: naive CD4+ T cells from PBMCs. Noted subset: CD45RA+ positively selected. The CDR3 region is CATGTGGYEQYF. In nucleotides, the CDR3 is TGTGCCACGGGGACAGGCGGGTACGAGCAGTACTTC.